One and the same sample provided the 9 T cell receptor beta chains below, sequenced in a study of vaccination and CD4 T cells after COVID-19. An Oncomine TCR Beta short-read assay was used to sequence the DNA from cultured CD4+ T cells. A single record per CDR3 protein comes from TCRdb applying MiXCR to the PCR reads. The sample contains some 10,000 distinct CDR3 sequences, 43% of which appear only once. These receptors have no known antigen. This sample's treatment: roughly 10-day PBMC culture with coronavirus spike peptide pools or control peptides (ViraFEST assay). Material: CD4+ T cells from blood, cultured in vitro. These receptors all stem from a human donor who had recovered from COVID-19.

This clonotype came up a few times. The chain has TRBV27 and TRBJ2-3; 13 bases line up with TRBD2. This CDR3 has 16 amino acids. The V gene end was trimmed by 5 bases and the J gene end by 0 bases; junction bases not matched to a gene: 2. Germline V CDR1 and CDR2: MNHEY, SMNVEV (reference sequence). CDR3 bases: TGTGCCAGCAGTCTGGGACTAGCGGGGAGCACAGATACGCAGTATTTT. It codes for CASSLGLAGSTDTQYF.

The table lists this clonotype with a few counts. V is TRBV6-5 and J is TRBJ1-3, with D possibly TRBD1 on 5 matching bases. Germline loops: CDR1 MNHEY, CDR2 SVGAGI. Between the trimmed V and J ends, which lost 2 bases and 2 bases, there was a span of 13 bases. The length of the CDR3 is 16 residues. The CDR3 region has the DNA TGTGCCAGCAGTTACGAAATACAGGTTCCTGGAAACACCATATATTTT. This translates into CASSYEIQVPGNTIYF.

This clonotype is a singleton in its sample. This sequence joins TRBV27 and TRBJ2-6; D remains ambiguous. Germline CDR1 MNHEY, CDR2 SMNVEV (reference sequence). This CDR3 contains 15 residues. The ends were cut back, 6 bases at V and 0 bases at J, with 9 bases in the middle. CDR3 coding DNA: TGTGCCAGCAGCCCCGTAAGCTCTGGGGCCAACGTCCTGACTTTC. Its protein product is CASSPVSSGANVLTF.

The J gene is TRBJ1-2, the V gene TRBV4-3; the match to TRBD1 covers 9 bases. Germline V CDR1 and CDR2: LGHNA, YSLEER. The V and J ends lost 0 bases and 4 bases, in that order; junction bases with no gene match: 6. This CDR3 has 16 amino acids. The CDR3 DNA sequence: TGCGCCAGCAGCCAAGATAATACAGGGGGCACCTATGGCTACACCTTC. Residues: CASSQDNTGGTYGYTF.

The chain uses TRBV12-3 or TRBV12-4 and TRBJ1-5; 9 nucleotides agree with TRBD1. The trim removed 5 bases at V and 6 bases at J, leaving 8 bases unmatched. The CDR3 sequence is 15 residues long. CDR3 DNA sequence: TGTGCCAGCAGTGAACCGGGACAGGGAAGTCAGCCCCAGCATTTT. Protein: CASSEPGQGSQPQHF.

J is TRBJ1-4 and V is TRBV15; D may be TRBD1 (6 bases). The germline V gene has CDR1 LNHNV and CDR2 YYDKDF (reference sequence). V lost 1 base to trimming and J lost 5 bases, with 8 bases between them. The CDR3 has 14 residues. DNA of the CDR3: TGTGCCACCAGCAGAGGGGGGGCCAATGAAAAACTGTTTTTT. This gives the protein CATSRGGANEKLFF.

The chain employs TRBV20-1 and TRBJ1-2; perhaps TRBD1 as D (6 bases). The V gene's germline CDR1 is DFQATT and CDR2 SNEGSKA (reference sequence). Trimming took 2 bases from V and 4 from J, leaving 20 bases between them. The CDR3 contains 16 residues. This chain's CDR3 is CSARNSRLGGFYGYTF. As DNA, the CDR3 is TGCAGTGCTAGAAATTCCCGCCTAGGGGGTTTCTATGGCTACACCTTC.

This clonotype was recorded a few times. The chain uses TRBV5-1 and TRBJ1-2; TRBD1 is a possible D gene (5 bases). This CDR3 has 15 residues. The V end was cut by 4 bases, the J end by 1 base, with 14 bases between. CDR1 and CDR2 (germline): SGHRS, YFSETQ. CDR3 DNA: TGCGCCAGCAGCGCCGGACCCGGACATAACTATGGCTACACCTTC. Its protein is CASSAGPGHNYGYTF.

This clonotype was seen only a few times. The V and J genes are TRBV7-2 and TRBJ2-1, with 9 bases lining up with TRBD2. The germline CDR1 and CDR2 sequences are SGHTA and FQGNSA. The CDR3 runs to 19 residues. V gave up 1 base and J gave up 4 bases; unmatched junction bases: 14. CDR3 residues: CASSLGLRRGGLDYNEQFF. CDR3 bases: TGTGCCAGCAGCTTAGGGTTACGGCGGGGGGGTTTGGATTACAATGAGCAGTTCTTC.